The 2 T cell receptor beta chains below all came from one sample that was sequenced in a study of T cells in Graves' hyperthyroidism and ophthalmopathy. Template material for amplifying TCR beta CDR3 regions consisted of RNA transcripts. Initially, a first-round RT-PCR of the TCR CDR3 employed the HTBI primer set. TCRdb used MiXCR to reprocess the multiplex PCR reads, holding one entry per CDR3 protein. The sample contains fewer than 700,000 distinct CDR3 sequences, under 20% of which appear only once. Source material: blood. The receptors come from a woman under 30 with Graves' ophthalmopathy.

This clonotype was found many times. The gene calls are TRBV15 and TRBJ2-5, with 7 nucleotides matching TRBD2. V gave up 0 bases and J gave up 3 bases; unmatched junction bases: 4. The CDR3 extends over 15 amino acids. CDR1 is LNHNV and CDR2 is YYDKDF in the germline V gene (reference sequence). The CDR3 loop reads CATSRDLLAEETQYF. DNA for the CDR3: TGTGCCACCAGCAGAGATCTGCTAGCGGAAGAGACCCAGTACTTC.

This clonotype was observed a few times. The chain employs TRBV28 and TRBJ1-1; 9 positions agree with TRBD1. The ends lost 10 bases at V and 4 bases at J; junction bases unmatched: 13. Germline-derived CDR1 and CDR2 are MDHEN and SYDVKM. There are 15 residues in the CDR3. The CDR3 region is CAIRAPTGGVTEAFF. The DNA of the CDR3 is TGTGCCATTAGGGCTCCGACAGGGGGAGTCACTGAAGCTTTCTTT.